This T cell receptor beta chain came from a study of blood T cell repertoires in COVID-19. The protocol was immunoSEQ multiplex PCR, while the TCRdb copy is restricted to in-frame clones and leaves out a portion. Of roughly 80,000 clones listed, almost 85% are singletons. Input material: peripheral blood. The clonotype originates from a man at least 80 years old with acute or convalescent COVID-19.

The CDR3 here is CAWSLDRYSYEQYF. Here the CDR3 DNA reads TGTGCCTGGAGCCTCGACAGGTACTCCTACGAGCAGTACTTC. The rearrangement joins TRBV30 to TRBJ2-7; possible D gene TRBD1, 6 bases. CDR1 and CDR2 from the germline V gene are GTSNPN and SVGIG (reference sequence). The CDR3 is 14 residues long. V was clipped by 3 bases and J by 0 bases, with 12 bases between them.